This T cell receptor beta chain was retrieved from a study of cytomegalovirus exposure and HLA in healthy donors. Study details: T cells numbering around 180 million yielded around 120 million unique TCR beta sequences in an earlier analysis. Overall study findings and caveats: Through in vitro validation, a few CMV-associated chains were shown to be specific for CMV antigens. When analyzed later, a missense DCLRE1C variant was found to be linked to TCR beta V- and J-gene trimming. Cytomegalovirus status was reportedly diagnosed by the classifier with high sensitivity and specificity.

13 Jbeta primers and 60 Vbeta primers were used for the PCR. Measured with immunoSEQ multiplex PCR; TCRdb has only the in-frame clones, and not every one. The sample lists 200,000 to 300,000 clones; 84% were seen once. As regards this clone: Its cognate antigen is unknown.

V was trimmed by 5 bases and J by 3 bases, leaving 18 bases between them. CDR3 length: 16 residues. Germline V CDR1 and CDR2: SGHAT, FQNNGV. The clonotype originates from a woman aged 40-49 years in good health and CMV-seropositive. The sequenced sample was PBMCs. The chain joins TRBV11-2 to TRBJ2-3, with a possible D match to TRBD1 (6 bases). The CDR3 loop reads CASSLGYRELTDTQYF. The CDR3 coding sequence is TGTGCCAGCAGCCTAGGATACAGGGAGTTAACAGATACGCAGTATTTT.